This TCR beta chain was observed in a study of a mutant IDH1 vaccine in newly diagnosed glioma. Noted time point: week 11, during vaccination. It was 300 ug of mutant IDH1 20-mer peptide that made up each vaccine dose, given with topical imiquimod. Comment on this clone: Its antigen is as yet unknown.

Measured with immunoSEQ multiplex PCR; TCRdb has only the in-frame clones, and not every one. The repertoire holds tens of thousands of clones, 75% to 85% seen once, with about 6% in the top ten. The sequence came from a middle-aged man with glioma. This material consisted of PBMCs, taken from a glioma patient whose treatment included an IDH1 peptide vaccine.

The CDR3 bases are TGCGCCAGCAGCCAAATTCCGGGACAGGGTTTTTACTCCTATAATTCACCCCTCCACTTT. Translating it yields CASSQIPGQGFYSYNSPLHF. V and J are TRBV4-1 and TRBJ1-6; TRBD1 agrees at 9 bases. CDR3 length: 20 amino acids. From germline, CDR1 is MGHRA and CDR2 YSYEKL. J was trimmed by 0 bases and V by 2 bases; bases with no gene match: 11.